The T cell receptor (beta chain) described here comes from a study of CXCR3-negative and CXCR3-positive naive CD8 T cells. Concerning this clonotype itself: The antigen is not known.

Carrying UMI labels, the TRB cDNA libraries were prepared through 5' RACE. For each CDR3 protein, TCRdb gives one entry from its re-call of the 5' RACE reads, without DNA. This repertoire includes some 140,000 distinct CDR3 sequences. Germline CDR1 and CDR2: DFQATT and SNEGSKA (reference sequence). The CDR3 contains 15 residues. General study findings and limits: Memory CD8+ cells showed much lower diversity, while both naive subsets were comparably high. Cryopreserved PBMCs had partly decreased CXCR3 expression; fresh PBMCs were used in most assays. Naive CXCR3-positive cells had TRB CDR3s more hydrophobic than those of CXCR3-negative naive cells.

This clonotype was sampled from a human donor in good health. Some clones in this sample may be carry-over from other donors' samples. V is TRBV20-1 and J is TRBJ1-2; TCRdb outputs TRBD1, but without DNA this stays unchecked. The sequencing sample was made of naive CXCR3+ CD8+ T cells from blood. Subset defined: CD45RO-CCR7+CD27+CD95- naive CD8+ T cells expressing CXCR3 (TNR3+). CDR3 region: CSARDLETDAYGYTF.